These 14 T cell receptor beta chains were all obtained from the same sample, sequenced in a study of blood T cell repertoires in COVID-19. TCRdb's copy holds only in-frame clones and misses some; the assay was immunoSEQ multiplex PCR. Of 60,000 to 75,000 clones listed, around 84% are singletons. Sequencing was done on a sample of peripheral blood. These receptors originate from a woman older than 75 with acute or convalescent COVID-19.

CDR3 in DNA: TGCGCCAGCAGCGCGCAGGGGTCGAGTGAGACCCAGTACTTC. As protein: CASSAQGSSETQYF. V and J are TRBV5-1 and TRBJ2-5, with TRBD1 as a possible D gene (6 bases). Germline V CDR1 and CDR2: SGHRS, YFSETQ. Trimming took 4 bases from V and 5 from J, leaving 15 bases between them. The CDR3 has 14 residues.

The chain joins TRBV5-6 to TRBJ2-7; TRBD2 matches at 8 bases. The junction had 4 bases not matched to a gene; V was cut back by 3 bases and J by 2 bases. Looked up from germline, CDR1 is SGHDT and CDR2 is YYEEEE. There are 14 residues in the CDR3. Here the CDR3 DNA reads TGTGCCAGCAGCTCGCGGGGGGCCCCCTACGAGCAGTACTTC. Protein product: CASSSRGAPYEQYF.

The chain combines TRBV21-1 with TRBJ2-7; the D call TRBD1 from the table was never checked on the DNA. TRBV21-1 is a pseudogene. CDR3 size: 13 residues. This CDR3 is CASSSRGIFEQYF. CDR3 DNA sequence: TGTGCCAGCAGCTCTAGGGGGATCTTCGAGCAGTACTTC.

A single count supports this clone. This chain joins TRBV2 and TRBJ2-2, with 8 bases fitting TRBD2. The V and J ends lost 6 bases and 4 bases, in that order; junction bases with no gene match: 1. In germline, CDR1 is SNHLY, CDR2 FYNNEI. The CDR3 totals 13 residues. The CDR3 DNA reads TGTGCCAGCAGCCGGGGGGGCACCGGGGAGCTGTTTTTT. This encodes CASSRGGTGELFF. Supplemented by reference TRBV2 and TRBJ2-2, the full variable domain reads EPEVTQTPSHQVTQMGQEVILRCVPISNHLYFYWYRQILGQKVEFLVSFYNNEISEKSEIFDDQFSVERPDGSNFTLKIRSTKLEDSAMYFCASSRGGTGELFFGEGSRLTVL.

This clone was seen a few times. The J gene is TRBJ1-6, the V gene TRBV6-1; TRBD1 aligns across 8 bases. J gave up 10 bases and V 2 bases, and 16 bases lay outside the gene matches. CDR1 is MNHNS and CDR2 is SASEGT in the germline V gene. The CDR3 spans 18 residues. This chain's CDR3 is CASSEFVQSGQGGSPLHF. CDR3 in DNA: TGTGCCAGCAGTGAATTTGTCCAATCCGGACAGGGAGGATCACCCCTCCACTTT.

This chain connects TRBV6-1 to TRBJ1-2; 9 bases align to TRBD1. V dropped 1 base and J dropped 1; count of bases not matched to a gene: 10. CDR1 and CDR2 (germline): MNHNS, SASEGT. The CDR3 has 18 amino acids. CDR3: CASSEGTGGRHLNYGYTF. As DNA, the CDR3 is TGTGCCAGCAGTGAAGGCACAGGGGGCCGACATCTTAACTATGGCTACACCTTC.

The chain recombines TRBV5-1 with TRBJ1-6, with 7 bases lining up with TRBD1. From germline, CDR1 is SGHRS and CDR2 YFSETQ. J lost 7 bases, V lost 4 bases, and 11 bases had no gene match. There are 16 residues in the CDR3. The CDR3 loop reads CASSLNPGTANSPLHF. The CDR3 DNA is TGCGCCAGCAGCCTTAACCCCGGGACAGCAAATTCACCCCTCCACTTT.

The V gene is TRBV7-2, the J gene TRBJ1-2; D perhaps matches TRBD1 (6 bases). V shed 4 bases and J shed 4 bases, with 10 bases lying between them. The CDR3 covers 13 residues. Germline V gene sequence: CDR1 SGHTA, CDR2 FQGNSA. The CDR3 sequence: CASSSDRVYGYTF. As DNA, the CDR3 is TGTGCCAGCAGCTCGGACAGAGTCTATGGCTACACCTTC.

This rearrangement joins TRBV27 to TRBJ1-2; no reliable D call. Germline lookup yields CDR1 MNHEY and CDR2 SMNVEV (reference sequence). The length of the CDR3 is 15 residues. Trimming cost V 4 bases and J 0 bases, with 12 bases left between them. The CDR3 DNA reads as TGTGCCAGCAGTTACTTGCCGCTGACTAACTATGGCTACACCTTC. Its protein is CASSYLPLTNYGYTF.

This CDR3 is CASSPMTGSINTEAFF. As DNA, the CDR3 is TGTGCCAGCTCACCAATGACAGGGAGTATTAACACTGAAGCTTTCTTT. The genes are TRBV18 and TRBJ1-1; 7 nucleotides agree with TRBD1. V lost 2 bases and J lost 2; bases outside the gene matches: 8. The CDR3 length is 16 residues. From germline, CDR1 is KGHSH and CDR2 LQKENI.

The chain combines TRBV5-4 with TRBJ1-2; 9 nucleotides agree with TRBD1. Unmatched junction bases numbered 3, after V lost 4 bases and J lost 5 bases. Germline-derived CDR1 and CDR2 are SGHNT and YYREEE (reference sequence). The CDR3 contains 13 residues. The CDR3 is CASSEGQGYGYTF. CDR3 bases: TGTGCCAGCAGCGAGGGACAGGGTTATGGCTACACCTTC.

This chain links TRBV5-1 with TRBJ2-3, with D possibly matching TRBD2 (7 bases). CDR1 and CDR2 from the germline V gene are SGHRS and YFSETQ. Trimming cost V 4 bases and J 7 bases, with 16 bases left between them. The CDR3 contains 14 residues. The CDR3 loop is CASSPDGGQYTQYF. As DNA, the CDR3 is TGCGCCAGCAGCCCGGACGGGGGGCAATATACGCAGTATTTT.

V and J are TRBV5-4 and TRBJ1-6; D is perhaps TRBD1 (5 bases). The V gene's germline CDR1 is SGHNT and CDR2 YYREEE (reference sequence). This CDR3 has 16 amino acids. V was clipped by 4 bases and J by 3 bases, with 14 bases between them. CDR3 nucleotides: TGTGCCAGCAGCAGCAGGGATACTTTCTATAATTCACCCCTCCACTTT. Protein sequence: CASSSRDTFYNSPLHF.

The count of this clone is one. The rearrangement uses TRBV12-5 and TRBJ2-5, with a tentative D call TRBD2 (7 bases). V dropped 6 bases and J dropped 5 bases, with 13 bases sitting between them. From germline, CDR1 is LGHNT and CDR2 FRNRAP. There are 13 residues in the CDR3. CDR3 region: CASGSGGRETQYF. The CDR3 DNA sequence: TGTGCTAGTGGCTCGGGGGGCCGGGAGACCCAGTACTTC.